The 9 T cell receptor beta chains below come from one sample, sequenced in a study of shared clonotypes between healthy human individuals. Repertoires were generated with immunoSEQ multiplex PCR, while TCRdb's copy carries only in-frame clones and drops some. The sample lists some 320,000 clones, roughly 87% occurring once. Source material: memory CD8+ T cells sorted from blood. Subset in this sample: CD45RO+ cells pooled with CCR7-negative TemRA cells. Receptors were obtained from a man aged 18 to 30 in good health.

The chain recombines TRBV25-1 with TRBJ2-7; D remains ambiguous. CDR3 length equals 16 residues. The germline V and J ends were trimmed by 2 bases and 6 bases, with 20 bases remaining between them. CDR1 and CDR2 from the germline V gene are MGHDK and SYGVNS. The CDR3 DNA reads as TGTGCCAGCAGTGAAGGGTTGTCCAACGGCGTCGGCGAGCAGTACTTC. Its protein product is CASSEGLSNGVGEQYF.

The J gene is TRBJ1-1, the V gene TRBV5-1, with a tentative D call TRBD1 (5 bases). The V gene lost 6 bases and the J gene lost 0 bases, with 21 bases spanning the gap. Germline-derived CDR1 and CDR2 are SGHRS and YFSETQ. This CDR3 comprises 17 residues. CDR3 nucleotides: TGCGCCAGCAAGGGACGAGGGAAGGGGAGGGTGAACACTGAAGCTTTCTTT. It is translated as CASKGRGKGRVNTEAFF.

This rearrangement joins TRBV7-2 to TRBJ2-7, with 13 bases lining up with TRBD2. Germline loops: CDR1 SGHTA, CDR2 FQGNSA. Losses at the gene ends were 4 bases for V and 2 bases for J; bases not matched to a gene: 2. This CDR3 contains 15 residues. CDR3: CASSWGTSGAYEQYF. CDR3 nucleotide sequence: TGTGCCAGCAGCTGGGGGACTAGCGGGGCCTACGAGCAGTACTTC.

The genes are TRBV5-6 and TRBJ1-2; perhaps TRBD1 as D (5 bases). The germline CDR1 and CDR2 sequences are SGHDT and YYEEEE. The CDR3 totals 16 residues. Between the trimmed V and J ends, which lost 1 base and 3 bases, there was a span of 16 bases. CDR3 nucleotide sequence: TGTGCCAGCAGCTTGTATGGGGCCCGCATTTACTATGGCTACACCTTC. Translated: CASSLYGARIYYGYTF.

CDR3 in DNA: TGTGCCTGGAGCAGCCTCTCCTACGAGCAGTACTTC. Amino acids: CAWSSLSYEQYF. V usage is TRBV30 and J usage is TRBJ2-7; D call uncertain. Germline V gene data show CDR1 as GTSNPN and CDR2 as SVGIG (reference sequence). This CDR3 is 12 amino acids long. The V gene lost 3 bases and the J gene lost 0 bases, with 6 bases spanning the gap.

Written as DNA, the CDR3 is TGCGCCAGCAGCTCCAGATACAGGGACACAGATACGCAGTATTTT. This sequence encodes CASSSRYRDTDTQYF. The chain has TRBV5-1 and TRBJ2-3, with D tentatively TRBD1 (6 bases). This CDR3 is built from 15 residues. CDR1 SGHRS and CDR2 YFSETQ come from the germline V gene. V lost 3 bases and J 2 bases, leaving 13 bases between the germline ends.

The chain joins TRBV4-1 to TRBJ2-1, with no clear D. Trimming shortened V by 6 bases and J by 0 bases, and 9 bases separated the two germline ends. The CDR3 is 14 amino acids. Germline CDR1 MGHRA, CDR2 YSYEKL. The CDR3 bases are TGCGCCAGCAGTGCCTGGAGCTCCTACAATGAGCAGTTCTTC. It specifies CASSAWSSYNEQFF.

This chain uses TRBV6-1 with TRBJ2-3, with 7 bases aligning to TRBD1. V gave up 1 base and J gave up 8 bases; unmatched junction bases: 3. Germline lookup yields CDR1 MNHNS and CDR2 SASEGT. This CDR3 is built from 13 residues. CDR3 amino acids: CASSEGDSFTQYF. For the CDR3, the DNA is TGTGCCAGCAGTGAAGGGGACAGTTTTACGCAGTATTTT.

The chain uses TRBV19 and TRBJ2-7; 8 bases align to TRBD1. This CDR3 spans 15 amino acids. Germline V gene sequence: CDR1 LNHDA, CDR2 SQIVND (reference sequence). The trim removed 3 bases at V and 3 bases at J, leaving 7 bases unmatched. Written as DNA, the CDR3 is TGTGCCAGTAGTATGGAGACAGGGGTTCTCTACGAGCAGTACTTC. Translating gives CASSMETGVLYEQYF. Based on the CDR3 plus reference TRBV19 and TRBJ2-7, the full variable domain is DGGITQSPKYLFRKEGQNVTLSCEQNLNHDAMYWYRQDPGQGLRLIYYSQIVNDFQKGDIAEGYSVSREKKESFPLTVTSAQKNPTAFYLCASSMETGVLYEQYFGPGTRLTVT.